This entry lists 4 T cell receptor beta chains sequenced from one sample in a study of persistence of HIV-infected CD4 T cells (dated by TCRdb to 2020 to 2021). Their recognized antigens are unknown. The immunoSEQ hsTCRB assay version 4 in survey mode was used to sequence TCRbeta repertoires from genomic DNA. Drawn from immuneACCESS, this table holds only the in-frame rearrangements with V and J called that TCRdb kept. Clones are partly lost; checked studies trace under half to an unresolved V gene and leave the rest unexplained. The sample yields 30,000 to 45,000 clones; approximately 78% were counted once. Of the sample, 0.9% to 1% falls within the top ten clones. This specimen's treatment or condition label, per the study, means: suppressive antiretroviral therapy. A pool of overlapping HIV-1 Gag 15-mer peptides was used at roughly 0.95 ug per peptide per mL for cell stimulation. Memory CD4+ T cells that did not respond, being CD40L-negative, CD69-negative and CD45RO-high, were sorted as memory populations depleted of antigen-responding cells.

The material was cultured CD4+ T cells from PBMCs, obtained from a patient who received antiretroviral therapy. The cell subset or site label here, explained by the study, means: CD40L-CD69- CD45RO-high memory CD4 T cells not responding to Gag peptides. These receptors were collected from an adult with HIV. The donor label of this sample is uncertain.

CDR3 sequence: CASSQVFQGQGYGYTF. For the CDR3, the DNA is TGTGCCAGCAGCCAAGTTTTCCAGGGACAGGGGTATGGCTACACCTTC. This chain links TRBV4-2 with TRBJ1-2; 10 bases match TRBD1. The length of the CDR3 is 16 residues. The V and J ends lost 1 base and 5 bases, in that order; junction bases with no gene match: 7. The germline V gene encodes CDR1 LGHNA and CDR2 YNFKEQ.

V usage is TRBV2 and J usage is TRBJ2-4, with D unclear. Germline V CDR1 and CDR2: SNHLY, FYNNEI. V lost 4 bases and J 0 bases, leaving 10 bases between the germline ends. The CDR3 runs 15 residues. The CDR3, as DNA: TGTGCCAGCAGTGGTTCAGTCTTAGCCAAAAACATTCAGTACTTC. Translating it yields CASSGSVLAKNIQYF.

The chain is built from TRBV7-3 and TRBJ1-1; weak D call: TRBD1 (6 bases). The ends were cut back, 5 bases at V and 0 bases at J, with 13 bases in the middle. The length of the CDR3 is 15 residues. Germline-derived CDR1 and CDR2 are SGHTA and FQGTGA. The CDR3 loop reads CASSLGGRLNTEAFF. CDR3 DNA: TGTGCCAGCAGCCTCGGGGGCAGGTTGAACACTGAAGCTTTCTTT.

The DNA for the CDR3 is TGCGCCAGCAGCCCCCAGGGAGGGGGTACTGAAGCTTTCTTT. Translating it yields CASSPQGGGTEAFF. The chain uses TRBV5-1 and TRBJ1-1, with D maybe TRBD1 (6 bases). The CDR3 runs 14 residues. CDR1 SGHRS and CDR2 YFSETQ come from the germline V gene. V was clipped by 4 bases and J by 5 bases, with 15 bases between them.